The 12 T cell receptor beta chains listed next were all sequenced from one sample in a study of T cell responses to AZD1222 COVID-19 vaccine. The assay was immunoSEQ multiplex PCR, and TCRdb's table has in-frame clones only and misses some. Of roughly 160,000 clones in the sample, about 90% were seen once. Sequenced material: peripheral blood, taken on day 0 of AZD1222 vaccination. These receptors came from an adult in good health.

In DNA form, the CDR3 reads TGTGCCAGCACCCTGGAGTCAGGGAGACAGCCCCAGCATTTT. Translated, it gives CASTLESGRQPQHF. The rearrangement uses TRBV6-5 and TRBJ1-5, with D possibly matching TRBD1 (5 bases). V was shortened by 7 bases and J by 7 bases, with 17 bases between the two germline ends. The CDR3 is 14 amino acids. Germline V gives CDR1 MNHEY, CDR2 SVGAGI.

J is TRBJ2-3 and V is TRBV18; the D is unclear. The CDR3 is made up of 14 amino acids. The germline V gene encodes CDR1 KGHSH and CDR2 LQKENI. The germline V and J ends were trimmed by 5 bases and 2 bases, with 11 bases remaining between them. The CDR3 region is CASSSGRPTDTQYF. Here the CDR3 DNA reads TGTGCCAGCTCATCGGGCAGGCCCACAGATACGCAGTATTTT.

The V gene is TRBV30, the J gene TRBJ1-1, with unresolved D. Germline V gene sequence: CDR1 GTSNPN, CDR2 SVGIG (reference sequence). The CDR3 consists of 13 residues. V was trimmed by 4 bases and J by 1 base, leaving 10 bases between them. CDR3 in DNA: TGTGCCTGGATGAACAGCGAGAACACTGAAGCTTTCTTT. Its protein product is CAWMNSENTEAFF.

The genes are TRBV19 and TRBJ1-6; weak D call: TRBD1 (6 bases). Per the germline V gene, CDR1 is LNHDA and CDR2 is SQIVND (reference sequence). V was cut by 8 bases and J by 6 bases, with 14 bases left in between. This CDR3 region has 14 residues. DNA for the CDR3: TGTGCCAGTTCTCCTAGGACAGCTAATTCACCCCTCCACTTT. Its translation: CASSPRTANSPLHF.

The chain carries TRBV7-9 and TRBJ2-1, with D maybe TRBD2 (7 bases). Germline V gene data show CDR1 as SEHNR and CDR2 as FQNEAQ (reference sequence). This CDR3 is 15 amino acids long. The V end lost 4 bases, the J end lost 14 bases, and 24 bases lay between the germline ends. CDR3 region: CASSSPQGPLAVKFF. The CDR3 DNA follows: TGTGCCAGCAGCTCCCCACAGGGTCCCCTAGCGGTGAAGTTCTTC.

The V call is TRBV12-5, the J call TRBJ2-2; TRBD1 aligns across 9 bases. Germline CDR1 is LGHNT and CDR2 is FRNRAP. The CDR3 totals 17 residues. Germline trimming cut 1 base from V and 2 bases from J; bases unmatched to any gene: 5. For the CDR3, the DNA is TGTGCTAGTGGTTTGGACCGGACAGGGGCTAACACCGGGGAGCTGTTTTTT. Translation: CASGLDRTGANTGELFF.

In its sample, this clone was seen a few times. CDR3 sequence (DNA): TGCGCCAGCAGCTTGGGACAGGGGGCTACTGGAAACACCATATATTTT. Translation gives CASSLGQGATGNTIYF. The rearrangement uses TRBV5-1 and TRBJ1-3, with 10 nucleotides matching TRBD1. V gave up 0 bases and J gave up 2 bases; unmatched junction bases: 2. Germline values: CDR1 SGHRS, CDR2 YFSETQ. This CDR3 comprises 16 residues. Full variable domain (missing parts from reference TRBV5-1 and TRBJ1-3): KAGVTQTPRYLIKTRGQQVTLSCSPISGHRSVSWYQQTPGQGLQFLFEYFSETQRNKGNFPGRFSGRQFSNSRSEMNVSTLELGDSALYLCASSLGQGATGNTIYFGEGSWLTVV.

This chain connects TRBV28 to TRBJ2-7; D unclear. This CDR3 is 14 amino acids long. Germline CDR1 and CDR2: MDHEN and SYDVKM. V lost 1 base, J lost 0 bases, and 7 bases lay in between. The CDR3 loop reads CASSLLGDSYEQYF. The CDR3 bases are TGTGCCAGCAGTTTATTGGGTGACTCCTACGAGCAGTACTTC.

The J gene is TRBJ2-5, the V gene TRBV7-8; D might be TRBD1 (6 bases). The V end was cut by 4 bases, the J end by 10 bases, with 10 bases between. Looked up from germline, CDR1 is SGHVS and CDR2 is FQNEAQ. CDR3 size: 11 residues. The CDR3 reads CASSSRTDQYF. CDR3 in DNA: TGTGCCAGCAGCTCCCGGACAGACCAGTACTTC.

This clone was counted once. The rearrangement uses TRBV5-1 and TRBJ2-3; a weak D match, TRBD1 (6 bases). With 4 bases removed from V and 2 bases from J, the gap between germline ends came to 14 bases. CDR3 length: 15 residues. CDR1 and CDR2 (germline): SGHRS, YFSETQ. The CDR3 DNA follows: TGCGCCAGCAGCGAGTATACAGGGTCCACAGATACGCAGTATTTT. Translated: CASSEYTGSTDTQYF.

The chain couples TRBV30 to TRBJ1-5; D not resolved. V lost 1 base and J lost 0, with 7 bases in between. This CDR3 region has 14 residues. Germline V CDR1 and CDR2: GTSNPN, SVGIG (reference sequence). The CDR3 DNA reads TGTGCCTGGAGTGATCTCCTTAGCAATCAGCCCCAGCATTTT. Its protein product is CAWSDLLSNQPQHF. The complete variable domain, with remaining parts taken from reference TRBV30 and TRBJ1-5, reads SQTIHQWPATLVQPVGSPLSLECTVEGTSNPNLYWYRQAAGRGLQLLFYSVGIGQISSEVPQNLSASRPQDRQFILSSKKLLLSDSGFYLCAWSDLLSNQPQHFGDGTRLSIL.

The CDR3 loop is CASSGLGWENIQYF. CDR3 DNA sequence: TGTGCCAGCAGCGGACTTGGGTGGGAAAACATTCAGTACTTC. The chain links TRBV5-6 to TRBJ2-4; D perhaps matches TRBD2 (5 bases). There are 14 residues in the CDR3. Germline V lookup: CDR1 SGHDT, CDR2 YYEEEE. The V end was cut by 4 bases, the J end by 5 bases, with 13 bases between.